The next 18 T cell receptor beta chains were all read from a single sample in a study of T cells in Graves' hyperthyroidism and ophthalmopathy. The CDR3 regions of TCR beta were amplified from RNA transcripts. The HTBI set primed first-round TCR CDR3 RT-PCR. Each CDR3 protein gets one entry after TCRdb re-called the multiplex PCR reads with MiXCR. This table holds 300,000 to 450,000 distinct CDR3 sequences, about 18% found once. The material sequenced was blood. These receptors originate from a woman in her thirties with Graves' hyperthyroidism that later progressed to Graves' ophthalmopathy.

The rearrangement links TRBV6-1 to TRBJ1-1, with no clear D. The ends were cut back, 5 bases at V and 6 bases at J, with 19 bases in the middle. Germline CDR1 and CDR2: MNHNS and SASEGT. CDR3 size: 15 residues. CDR3 DNA sequence: TGTGCCAGCAGTCGATTGCTGTCGGGGTCAGCTGAAGCTTTCTTT. It is translated as CASSRLLSGSAEAFF.

This clonotype has ten or more counts. The V and J genes are TRBV27 and TRBJ2-7, with D possibly being TRBD1 (6 bases). This CDR3 is built from 16 residues. Looked up from germline, CDR1 is MNHEY and CDR2 is SMNVEV (reference sequence). Trimming left V 5 bases short and J 2 bases short, with 19 bases between. The CDR3 nucleotides read TGTGCCAGCAGTCCTAGTTCCGGGACAAGGACCTACGAGCAGTACTTC. Translated, it gives CASSPSSGTRTYEQYF.

This clonotype was seen repeatedly, ten times or more. CDR3 DNA: TGTGCCAGCAGTGTCTATCGGAGACTCTACGAGCAGTACTTC. Translated, it gives CASSVYRRLYEQYF. The V and J genes are TRBV2 and TRBJ2-7; D unclear. The CDR3 is made up of 14 amino acids. Germline loops: CDR1 SNHLY, CDR2 FYNNEI. V was trimmed by 4 bases and J by 3 bases, leaving 13 bases between them.

The chain uses TRBV4-1 and TRBJ1-1, with D uncertain. Germline CDR1 reads MGHRA; CDR2 reads YSYEKL. Trimming cost V 4 bases and J 4 bases, with 13 bases left between them. This CDR3 is built from 14 residues. The CDR3, as DNA: TGCGCCAGCAGCCCGGACCCGGGTGGCACTGAAGCTTTCTTT. It translates to CASSPDPGGTEAFF.

The chain couples TRBV12-3 or TRBV12-4 to TRBJ2-5, with 10 bases fitting TRBD1. The CDR3 has 15 residues. Unmatched junction bases numbered 1, after V lost 2 bases and J lost 1 base. The CDR3 sequence is CASSLRTGGQETQYF. The CDR3 DNA reads TGTGCCAGCAGTTTAAGGACAGGGGGCCAAGAGACCCAGTACTTC.

This clonotype has just a few counts. A far more abundant clone sits one base away, making this likely a read error. The chain uses TRBV5-8 and TRBJ1-1, with D possibly matching TRBD1 (6 bases). Germline V gene lookup returns CDR1 SGHTS and CDR2 YDEGEE. The CDR3 covers 13 residues. The CDR3 DNA reads as TGTGCCGGCAGCCGACAAGGGGGGACTGAAGCTTTCTTT. Its protein is CAGSRQGGTEAFF.

The chain links TRBV6-1 to TRBJ1-4; TRBD1 is a possible D gene (6 bases). In germline, CDR1 is MNHNS, CDR2 SASEGT. There are 17 residues in the CDR3. The V and J ends lost 5 bases and 0 bases respectively, with 16 bases between them. Here the CDR3 reads CASSFFPNRATNEKLFF. The CDR3 DNA reads as TGTGCCAGCAGTTTTTTCCCCAACAGGGCAACTAATGAAAAACTGTTTTTT.

This clonotype has more than one count but fewer than ten. V and J are TRBV6-1 and TRBJ1-2; 7 bases line up with TRBD1. The CDR3 extends over 14 amino acids. V lost 2 bases to trimming and J lost 13 bases; unmatched junction nucleotides: 13. Germline CDR1 reads MNHNS; CDR2 reads SASEGT. The CDR3 protein is CASSEFTGANPPTF. The CDR3 DNA reads as TGTGCCAGCAGTGAATTCACAGGGGCGAATCCACCCACCTTC.

V and J are TRBV6-5 and TRBJ2-5, with D perhaps TRBD2 (6 bases). Trimming stripped 7 bases from V and 4 bases from J, with 19 bases between. CDR1 MNHEY and CDR2 SVGAGI come from the germline V gene. The length of the CDR3 is 15 residues. In DNA form, the CDR3 reads TGTGCCAGCACCCGAACCTCTAGCGTCGGAGAGACCCAGTACTTC. It yields the protein CASTRTSSVGETQYF.

This clonotype was detected many times. The V gene is TRBV4-2, the J gene TRBJ1-1; tentatively, D is TRBD1 (5 bases). Trimming cost V 3 bases and J 4 bases, with 15 bases left between them. Germline lookup yields CDR1 LGHNA and CDR2 YNFKEQ. The CDR3 is 15 amino acids. CDR3 coding DNA: TGTGCCAGCAGCCAGGGGCCGGGGGGACGCACTGAAGCTTTCTTT. Amino acids: CASSQGPGGRTEAFF.

This sequence joins TRBV19 and TRBJ1-5; D possibly corresponds to TRBD1 (5 bases). This CDR3 spans 14 amino acids. Trimming stripped 6 bases from V and 6 bases from J, with 15 bases between. Germline V gene sequence: CDR1 LNHDA, CDR2 SQIVND (reference sequence). In nucleotides, the CDR3 is TGTGCCAGTAGCCAAGGACATAAGGGTCAGCCCCAGCATTTT. It translates to CASSQGHKGQPQHF.

The J gene is TRBJ2-1, the V gene TRBV10-3; tentatively, D is TRBD1 (5 bases). The V end lost 6 bases, the J end lost 8 bases, and 14 bases lay between the germline ends. Germline CDR1 is ENHRY and CDR2 is SYGVKD. CDR3 length equals 13 residues. The CDR3 protein is CAISKGASDEQFF. DNA of the CDR3: TGTGCCATCAGCAAAGGGGCCAGCGATGAGCAGTTCTTC.

The chain employs TRBV5-5 and TRBJ1-2; a weak D match, TRBD1 (6 bases). Trimming shortened V by 3 bases and J by 7 bases, and 13 bases separated the two germline ends. Germline V gene data show CDR1 as SGHKS and CDR2 as YYEKEE (reference sequence). The CDR3 is 13 amino acids. The CDR3 bases are TGTGCCAGCAGCTCGGGGGGGGCTACTGGCTACACCTTC. Encoded protein: CASSSGGATGYTF.

The sample holds many counts of this clonotype. V gene TRBV29-1 combines with J gene TRBJ2-7, with a tentative D call TRBD1 (6 bases). The CDR3 runs 12 residues. Trimming removed 3 bases at V and 2 bases at J, with 8 bases between. The germline gives CDR1 SQVTM, CDR2 ANQGSEA. CDR3 bases: TGCAGCGTTGAGGCAGGGGCCTACGAGCAGTACTTC. It codes for CSVEAGAYEQYF.

This chain joins TRBV29-1 and TRBJ2-1; 7 bases agree with TRBD2. The CDR3 consists of 15 residues. Germline V CDR1 and CDR2: SQVTM, ANQGSEA. The junction had 8 bases not matched to a gene; V was cut back by 5 bases and J by 1 base. The CDR3 coding sequence is TGCAGCGTTTATTCTCGGGAGGCGTCCTACAATGAGCAGTTCTTC. Translation: CSVYSREASYNEQFF.

This clonotype came up many times. The genes are TRBV18 and TRBJ2-5, with a weak D call TRBD2 (6 bases). Germline CDR1 is KGHSH and CDR2 is LQKENI. The CDR3 is made up of 14 amino acids. V was pared by 2 bases and J by 6 bases, with 13 bases between. CDR3 protein: CASSPLTGEKTQYF. The CDR3 nucleotides read TGTGCCAGCTCACCATTAACGGGAGAAAAGACCCAGTACTTC. Together with reference TRBV18 and TRBJ2-5, the CDR3 gives the full variable domain: NAGVMQNPRHLVRRRGQEARLRCSPMKGHSHVYWYRQLPEEGLKFMVYLQKENIIDESGMPKERFSAEFPKEGPSILRIQQVVRGDSAAYFCASSPLTGEKTQYFGPGTRLLVL.

This chain joins TRBV27 and TRBJ1-4; 7 nucleotides agree with TRBD1. Unmatched junction bases numbered 9, after V lost 5 bases and J lost 0 bases. In germline, CDR1 is MNHEY, CDR2 SMNVEV (reference sequence). This CDR3 is 17 amino acids long. CDR3 amino acids: CASSPIDRAATNEKLFF. CDR3 nucleotide sequence: TGTGCCAGCAGTCCGATAGACAGGGCCGCAACTAATGAAAAACTGTTTTTT.

In this sample, this clonotype turned up a few times. The chain joins TRBV4-1 to TRBJ2-5; D perhaps matches TRBD1 (5 bases). This CDR3 comprises 14 residues. Per germline, CDR1 MGHRA and CDR2 YSYEKL. Trimming removed 4 bases at V and 14 bases at J, with 23 bases between. The CDR3 sequence: CASSPGRFGQYFYF. In DNA, the CDR3 is TGCGCCAGCAGCCCAGGAAGGTTCGGACAATACTTCTACTTC.